The 28 T cell receptor beta chains given below trace back to one sample, sequenced in a study of T cells in women clearing cervical HPV infection. The repertoire was sequenced with immunoSEQ multiplex PCR; TCRdb's copy has only in-frame clones and lacks some. The listing contains about 39,000 clones. Sequenced material: blood buffy coat. Receptors were obtained from a woman between 18 and 69 years old with a cervical HPV16 infection that either progressed to CIN3+ or cleared (not recorded which).

About this clone: The sequence runs out 3 residues before the end of the CDR3; the remainder is reconstructed from the germline J gene. The chain joins TRBV19 to TRBJ2-5; maybe TRBD1 (6 bases). Germline CDR1 and CDR2: LNHDA and SQIVND (reference sequence). CDR3 length: 14 amino acids. V shed 8 bases and J shed 0 bases, with 13 bases lying between them. The CDR3 reads CASRKTGDQETQYF. The part of the CDR3 DNA that was read is TGTGCCAGTCGCAAGACAGGAGACCAAGAGACC.

Comments on this clone: The observed sequence ends 3 residues before the CDR3 terminus, with the missing tail filled in from the germline J gene. This rearrangement joins TRBV5-1 to TRBJ2-2; 7 positions match TRBD2. The CDR3 extends over 15 amino acids. Germline V gene data show CDR1 as SGHRS and CDR2 as YFSETQ. After removal of 4 bases from V and 4 bases from J, the junction contained 7 bases not matched to a gene. This CDR3 reads CASSQRTSSTGELFF. CDR3 DNA (partial): TGCGCCAGCAGCCAGAGGACTAGTTCCACCGGGGAG.

As concerns this clone: The read comes to an end 3 residues before the CDR3 does, leaving the germline J gene to fill in the end. This rearrangement joins TRBV7-6 to TRBJ1-2, with TRBD1 identical over 7 bases. The CDR3 extends over 12 amino acids. CDR1 and CDR2 from the germline V gene are SGHVS and FNYEAQ. The CDR3 sequence is CASRAGTDTYTF. Incomplete CDR3 DNA: TGTGCCAGCAGAGCAGGGACAGATACC.

Of note for this clone: The CDR3 end falls 3 residues outside the read, so it is completed with the germline J gene. This chain links TRBV6-1 with TRBJ2-2; perhaps TRBD2 as D (6 bases). The CDR3 runs to 15 residues. Germline CDR1 and CDR2: MNHNS and SASEGT. The CDR3 spells CASSEQWGVGEKLFF. The sequenced part of the CDR3 DNA is TGTGCCAGCAGTGAACAGTGGGGGGTAGGAGAAAAG.

A remark on this clone: The sequence runs out 3 residues before the end of the CDR3; the remainder is reconstructed from the germline J gene. The V and J genes are TRBV11-1 and TRBJ1-6; D unclear. The V end lost 5 bases, the J end lost 5 bases, and 7 bases lay between the germline ends. CDR3 length: 13 amino acids. CDR1 and CDR2 (germline): SGHAT, FQDESV (reference sequence). The CDR3: CASSHSHNSPLHF. Partial CDR3 DNA: TGTGCCAGCAGCCATTCCCATAATTCACCC.

Worth noting for this clone: The missing CDR3 end, 3 residues past where the read stops, is filled in from the germline J gene. The chain combines TRBV12-3 or TRBV12-4 with TRBJ2-2, with TRBD1 identical over 7 bases. There are 16 residues in the CDR3. Trimming took 7 bases from V and 2 from J; bases not matched to a gene: 10. The CDR3 here is CASTPGQAFNTGELFF. The sequenced CDR3 bases are TGTGCCAGCACCCCCGGACAGGCCTTTAACACCGGGGAG.

On this clone: The DNA ends 3 residues before the CDR3 does, and the rest of the CDR3 is filled in from the germline J gene. The chain joins TRBV7-8 to TRBJ2-7; 7 bases fit TRBD1. Per germline, CDR1 SGHVS and CDR2 FQNEAQ. Germline trimming cut 5 bases from V and 1 base from J; bases unmatched to any gene: 5. The CDR3 spans 14 residues. The CDR3 DNA, read in part, is TGTGCCAGCAGCGGGACAGCGAAATCCTACGAG. As protein: CASSGTAKSYE. The CDR3, in full, reads CASSGTAKSYEQYF.

Points on this clone: The read halts 3 residues ahead of the CDR3 end, with the missing end drawn from the germline J gene. The gene calls are TRBV18 and TRBJ2-1; weak D call: TRBD1 (6 bases). The length of the CDR3 is 16 residues. The V end lost 4 bases, the J end lost 3 bases, and 16 bases lay between the germline ends. The V gene's germline CDR1 is KGHSH and CDR2 LQKENI. The CDR3 protein is CASSRPDRRVYNEQFF. The part of the CDR3 DNA that was read is TGTGCCAGCTCACGGCCGGACAGAAGAGTCTACAATGAG.

Details on this clone: The read falls 3 residues short of the CDR3 end, and the missing part is taken from the germline J gene. V gene TRBV7-2 combines with J gene TRBJ1-2; TRBD1 aligns across 11 bases. V dropped 4 bases and J dropped 6; count of bases not matched to a gene: 1. Germline V gene data show CDR1 as SGHTA and CDR2 as FQGNSA. CDR3 length equals 13 residues. The sequenced part of the CDR3 DNA is TGTGCCAGCAGCTGGACAGGGGGCAATGGC. Translation gives CASSWTGGNG. The CDR3 in full is CASSWTGGNGYTF.

Turning to this clone: Coverage ceases 3 residues before the CDR3 finishes, and the germline J gene fills in the end. The gene calls are TRBV20-1 and TRBJ1-2; no clear D gene. Germline lookup yields CDR1 DFQATT and CDR2 SNEGSKA (reference sequence). Trimming removed 2 bases from V and 2 bases from J, with 12 bases in between. This CDR3 is 14 amino acids long. The CDR3 loop is CSARPQALNYGYTF. Incomplete CDR3 DNA: TGCAGTGCTAGACCGCAGGCCCTCAACTATGGC.

As for this clone: The read ends 3 residues before the CDR3 terminus; that terminus is restored from the germline J gene. The V and J genes are TRBV14 and TRBJ2-3; D might be TRBD1 or TRBD2, each matching 5 bases. CDR3 length: 14 residues. From germline, CDR1 is SGHDN and CDR2 FVKESK. V was trimmed by 5 bases and J by 2 bases, leaving 11 bases between them. The CDR3 is CASSTREYTDTQYF. The part of the CDR3 DNA that was read is TGTGCCAGCAGCACCAGGGAGTACACAGATACG.

CDR3 loop: CASSEAGVATEAFF. The CDR3 bases that were read are TGTGCCAGCAGTGAGGCAGGGGTGGCCACTGAA. The genes are TRBV2 and TRBJ1-1; possible D gene TRBD1, 6 bases. From the germline J gene comes the end of the CDR3, since the read stops 3 residues before it. The CDR3 is 14 amino acids. Per the germline V gene, CDR1 is SNHLY and CDR2 is FYNNEI. Between the trimmed V and J ends, which lost 3 bases and 4 bases, there was a span of 12 bases. The full variable domain, completed using reference TRBV2 and TRBJ1-1, is EPEVTQTPSHQVTQMGQEVILRCVPISNHLYFYWYRQILGQKVEFLVSFYNNEISEKSEIFDDQFSVERPDGSNFTLKIRSTKLEDSAMYFCASSEAGVATEAFFGQGTRLTVV.

Turning to this clone: From the germline J gene comes the end of the CDR3, since the read stops 3 residues before it. The V gene is TRBV20-1, the J gene TRBJ2-6; 10 nucleotides line up with TRBD1. This CDR3 comprises 18 residues. The V and J ends lost 3 bases and 1 base, in that order; junction bases with no gene match: 9. Germline CDR1 is DFQATT and CDR2 is SNEGSKA (reference sequence). The CDR3 bases that were read are TGCAGTGCTAGCAAAGCAGGGACAGGGGTTTCTGGGGCCAACGTC. Its protein product is CSASKAGTGVSGANV. The CDR3 reads in full as CSASKAGTGVSGANVLTF.

In the case of this clone: Coverage ceases 3 residues before the CDR3 finishes, and the germline J gene fills in the end. V usage is TRBV19 and J usage is TRBJ2-5, with D perhaps matching TRBD2 (7 bases). CDR3 length: 16 amino acids. Between the trimmed V and J ends, which lost 5 bases and 4 bases, there was a span of 20 bases. The germline gives CDR1 LNHDA, CDR2 SQIVND (reference sequence). The CDR3 DNA, read in part, is TGTGCCAGTAGTCCCCCCCTGCGGGGGCAGGGAGAGACC. It is translated as CASSPPLRGQGET. The CDR3 as a whole reads CASSPPLRGQGETQYF.

The CDR3 here is CASSYSRGREYDYTF. Incomplete CDR3 DNA: TGTGCCAGCAGCTACTCAAGGGGGAGGGAGTACGAC. V and J are TRBV7-2 and TRBJ1-2, with a tentative D call TRBD1 (6 bases). The missing CDR3 end, 3 residues past where the read stops, is filled in from the germline J gene. The germline V gene has CDR1 SGHTA and CDR2 FQGNSA. This CDR3 is 15 amino acids long.

Turning to this clone: The missing CDR3 end, 3 residues past where the read stops, is filled in from the germline J gene. The chain combines TRBV18 with TRBJ2-7; perhaps TRBD1 as D (5 bases). There are 14 residues in the CDR3. The ends were cut back, 5 bases at V and 2 bases at J, with 13 bases in the middle. Germline lookup yields CDR1 KGHSH and CDR2 LQKENI. The CDR3 protein is CASSFQVGAYEQYF. The sequenced part of the CDR3 DNA is TGTGCCAGCTCATTCCAGGTAGGGGCCTACGAG.

In the case of this clone: The read terminates 3 residues before the CDR3 end, so the remaining end is supplied by the germline J gene. The chain is built from TRBV30 and TRBJ1-1, with D unresolved. The CDR3 spans 14 residues. Germline V lookup: CDR1 GTSNPN, CDR2 SVGIG (reference sequence). This CDR3 is CAWSFSSGMETAFF. The CDR3 bases that were read are TGTGCCTGGAGTTTCTCAAGCGGGATGGAGACA. The full variable domain, in which reference TRBV30 and TRBJ1-1 provide the parts outside the CDR3, is SQTIHQWPATLVQPVGSPLSLECTVEGTSNPNLYWYRQAAGRGLQLLFYSVGIGQISSEVPQNLSASRPQDRQFILSSKKLLLSDSGFYLCAWSFSSGMETAFFGQGTRLTVV.

This clone is classed as medium-sized by frequency. CDR3 bases read: TGTGCCAGTAGTATGACTAGCGGAGCCTACAATGAG. As protein: CASSMTSGAYNE. The whole CDR3 region reads CASSMTSGAYNEQFF. The rearrangement links TRBV19 to TRBJ2-1; 9 bases agree with TRBD2. The CDR3 end lies 3 residues beyond the end of the read and is filled in from the germline J gene. The CDR3 extends over 15 amino acids. The ends lost 3 bases at V and 2 bases at J; junction bases unmatched: 2. The germline CDR1 and CDR2 sequences are LNHDA and SQIVND (reference sequence).

Worth noting for this clone: The read falls 3 residues short of the CDR3 end, and the missing part is taken from the germline J gene. The chain combines TRBV20-1 with TRBJ2-7; D possibly corresponds to TRBD1 (6 bases). The germline V gene has CDR1 DFQATT and CDR2 SNEGSKA (reference sequence). V lost 5 bases and J 0 bases, leaving 11 bases between the germline ends. There are 13 residues in the CDR3. The CDR3 bases that were read are TGCAGTGCTTATCGACAGGCCTCCTACGAG. This encodes CSAYRQASYE. The full CDR3 protein reads CSAYRQASYEQYF.

In regard to this clone: The CDR3 end lies 3 residues beyond the end of the read and is filled in from the germline J gene. This chain links TRBV18 with TRBJ2-7, with 10 bases matching TRBD1. V shed 6 bases, J shed 3 bases, and the junction held 5 bases outside the gene matches. This CDR3 is built from 14 residues. Germline CDR1 KGHSH, CDR2 LQKENI. The CDR3 spells CASSPGQGVYEQYF. Incomplete CDR3 DNA: TGTGCCAGCTCTCCAGGACAGGGGGTCTACGAG.

As to this clone: The CDR3 extends 3 residues past the end of the read, so its final part is completed from the germline J gene. V gene TRBV19 combines with J gene TRBJ2-4; D possibly corresponds to TRBD1 (8 bases). The CDR3 is 13 amino acids. Germline CDR1 LNHDA, CDR2 SQIVND (reference sequence). This chain's CDR3 is CASSQDRDYGQYF. The covered CDR3 bases are TGTGCCAGCTCACAGGACAGGGACTATGGT.

Concerning this clone itself: The CDR3 end lies 3 residues beyond the end of the read and is filled in from the germline J gene. The chain links TRBV30 to TRBJ2-6; TRBD1 might be the D (5 bases). V shed 5 bases and J shed 0 bases, with 11 bases lying between them. The CDR3 has 15 amino acids. Germline-derived CDR1 and CDR2 are GTSNPN and SVGIG (reference sequence). The chain's CDR3 is CAWGQGDSGANVLTF. Partial CDR3 DNA: TGTGCCTGGGGCCAAGGGGACTCTGGGGCCAACGTC.

On this clone: The observed sequence ends 3 residues before the CDR3 terminus, with the missing tail filled in from the germline J gene. The J gene is TRBJ1-3, the V gene TRBV7-2; D is unresolved. Trimming took off 5 bases at V and 4 bases at J, with 15 bases between the two ends. Germline V gives CDR1 SGHTA, CDR2 FQGNSA. CDR3 length: 15 residues. CDR3 DNA, as far as it was read: TGTGCCAGCAGCCGCCAAACGACGGGGGGAAACACC. Translating it yields CASSRQTTGGNT. The CDR3 as a whole reads CASSRQTTGGNTIYF.

With regard to this clone: The CDR3 end lies 3 residues beyond the end of the read and is filled in from the germline J gene. The chain has TRBV5-1 and TRBJ1-1; 8 bases line up with TRBD1. There are 13 residues in the CDR3. Germline-derived CDR1 and CDR2 are SGHRS and YFSETQ. J lost 6 bases, V lost 5 bases, and 6 bases had no gene match. CDR3 DNA, as far as it was read: TGCGCCAGCAGGGACAGGGTTACCGCTGAA. Amino acid sequence: CASRDRVTAE. The full-length CDR3 reads as CASRDRVTAEAFF.

A word on this clone: The CDR3 extends 3 residues past the end of the read, so its final part is completed from the germline J gene. The chain uses TRBV7-9 and TRBJ1-1, with D perhaps TRBD1 (5 bases). This CDR3 comprises 12 residues. Germline V gene sequence: CDR1 SEHNR, CDR2 FQNEAQ (reference sequence). CDR3 DNA (partial): TGTGCCAGCAGCTTAGGTGGGGACTTT. It translates to CASSLGGDF. The complete CDR3 sequence is CASSLGGDFAFF. The full variable domain, completed using reference TRBV7-9 and TRBJ1-1, is DTGVSQNPRHKITKRGQNVTFRCDPISEHNRLYWYRQTLGQGPEFLTYFQNEAQLEKSRLLSDRFSAERPKGSFSTLEIQRTEQGDSAMYLCASSLGGDFAFFGQGTRLTVV.

Concerning this clone itself: The sequenced fragment ends 3 residues before the CDR3 boundary, so the rest is inferred from the germline J gene. This sequence joins TRBV5-1 and TRBJ2-3; unclear D gene. The CDR3 is 15 residues long. CDR1 and CDR2 from the germline V gene are SGHRS and YFSETQ. The CDR3 sequence is CASSRDGNSNQPQYF. CDR3 DNA (partial): TGCGCCAGCAGCCGCGACGGAAATAGCAATCAGCCG.

For this clone: From the germline J gene comes the end of the CDR3, since the read stops 3 residues before it. The chain combines TRBV5-6 with TRBJ2-7; no firm D call. V lost 6 bases to trimming and J lost 5 bases, with 9 bases between them. Germline values: CDR1 SGHDT, CDR2 YYEEEE. There are 11 residues in the CDR3. The CDR3 sequence is CASTLEDEQYF. CDR3 DNA (partial): TGTGCCAGCACCCTAGAGGACGAG. The complete variable domain, with remaining parts taken from reference TRBV5-6 and TRBJ2-7, reads DAGVTQSPTHLIKTRGQQVTLRCSPKSGHDTVSWYQQALGQGPQFIFQYYEEEERQRGNFPDRFSGHQFPNYSSELNVNALLLGDSALYLCASTLEDEQYFGPGTRLTVT.

Worth noting for this clone: The read finishes 3 residues shy of the CDR3 end, and the germline J gene is used to complete it. This chain connects TRBV7-8 to TRBJ1-2; the D gene is possibly TRBD1 (6 bases). V was pared by 6 bases and J by 5 bases, with 10 bases between. CDR1 is SGHVS and CDR2 is FQNEAQ in the germline V gene. This CDR3 has 12 residues. The DNA read from the CDR3 is TGTGCCAGCAGTGATCAGGGGTATGGC. The encoded protein is CASSDQGYG. The CDR3 in full is CASSDQGYGYTF.